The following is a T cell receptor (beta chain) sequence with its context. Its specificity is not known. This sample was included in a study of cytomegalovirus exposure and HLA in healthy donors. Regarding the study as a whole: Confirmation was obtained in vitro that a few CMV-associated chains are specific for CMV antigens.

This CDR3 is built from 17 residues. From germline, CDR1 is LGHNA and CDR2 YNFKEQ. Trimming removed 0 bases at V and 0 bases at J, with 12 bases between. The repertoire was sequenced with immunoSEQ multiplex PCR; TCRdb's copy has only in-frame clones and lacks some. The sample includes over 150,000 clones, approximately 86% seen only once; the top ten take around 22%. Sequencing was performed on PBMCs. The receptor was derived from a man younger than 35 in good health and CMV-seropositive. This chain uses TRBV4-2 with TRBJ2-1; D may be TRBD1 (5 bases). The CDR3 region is CASSQEGAERSYNEQFF. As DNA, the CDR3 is TGTGCCAGCAGCCAAGAAGGGGCGGAACGCTCCTACAATGAGCAGTTCTTC.